These 19 T cell receptor beta chains were sequenced from one sample in a study of blood T cell repertoires in COVID-19. Assay used: immunoSEQ multiplex PCR; TCRdb lists only in-frame clones, some missing. The sample records a few hundred thousand clones, about 86% being singletons. The sample consisted of PBMCs or T cells enriched from blood (not recorded which). These receptors were taken from a man aged 50 or older who had recovered from COVID-19.

This chain joins TRBV5-6 and TRBJ2-3, with D perhaps TRBD2 (6 bases). This CDR3 contains 14 residues. In germline, CDR1 is SGHDT, CDR2 YYEEEE. V gave up 2 bases and J gave up 10 bases, with 17 bases separating them. In DNA, the CDR3 is TGTGCCAGCAGCTTCCTAGCGACACCCAGGGCGCAGTATTTT. This sequence encodes CASSFLATPRAQYF.

This rearrangement joins TRBV11-3 to TRBJ2-3; D gene uncertain. The germline V gene has CDR1 SGHNT and CDR2 YENEEA. Trimming took 5 bases from V and 0 from J, leaving 15 bases between them. This CDR3 has 16 residues. The CDR3 DNA follows: TGTGCCAGCAGCCCCTCAAGCCGCTTTAGCACAGATACGCAGTATTTT. Translating it yields CASSPSSRFSTDTQYF.

J is TRBJ1-5 and V is TRBV10-3, with D possibly matching TRBD1 (5 bases). The CDR3 totals 15 residues. V lost 5 bases, J lost 5 bases, and 16 bases lay in between. The germline V gene has CDR1 ENHRY and CDR2 SYGVKD. As DNA, the CDR3 is TGTGCCATCAGTCCGAGCCCGACAGAGCATCAGCCCCAGCATTTT. It codes for CAISPSPTEHQPQHF.

The chain employs TRBV30 and TRBJ2-7; possibly TRBD1 for D (6 bases). With 3 bases removed from V and 0 bases from J, the gap between germline ends came to 9 bases. Germline CDR1 and CDR2: GTSNPN and SVGIG (reference sequence). The CDR3 runs 13 residues. The DNA of the CDR3 is TGTGCCTGGAGCTCAGGGGCCTCCTACGAGCAGTACTTC. Its protein product is CAWSSGASYEQYF.

This clone has a single count. The V call is TRBV7-2, the J call TRBJ1-2; 7 bases agree with TRBD1. Germline CDR1 SGHTA, CDR2 FQGNSA. Trimming took 5 bases from V and 5 from J; bases not matched to a gene: 8. The CDR3 has 14 amino acids. CDR3 amino acids: CASSGRTTGYGYTF. The CDR3 coding sequence is TGTGCCAGCAGCGGCCGTACGACAGGGTATGGCTACACCTTC. Full variable domain (missing parts from reference TRBV7-2 and TRBJ1-2): GAGVSQSPSNKVTEKGKDVELRCDPISGHTALYWYRQSLGQGLEFLIYFQGNSAPDKSGLPSDRFSAERTGGSVSTLTIQRTQQEDSAVYLCASSGRTTGYGYTFGSGTRLTVV.

The chain uses TRBV5-5 and TRBJ1-1, with 7 bases fitting TRBD1. The CDR3 extends over 16 amino acids. The V gene end was trimmed by 0 bases and the J gene end by 0 bases; junction bases not matched to a gene: 5. CDR1 and CDR2 from the germline V gene are SGHKS and YYEKEE (reference sequence). The CDR3 region is CASSLVITGVNTEAFF. DNA for the CDR3: TGTGCCAGCAGCTTGGTCATAACAGGGGTGAACACTGAAGCTTTCTTT.

This clone has only a few counts. This sequence joins TRBV9 and TRBJ2-1, with D tentatively TRBD2 (6 bases). CDR1 SGDLS and CDR2 YYNGEE come from the germline V gene. Trimming took 0 bases from V and 7 from J, leaving 20 bases between them. The CDR3 consists of 17 residues. The CDR3: CASSVAGLPRGVNEQFF. In DNA form, the CDR3 reads TGTGCCAGCAGCGTAGCCGGACTACCCCGAGGTGTGAATGAGCAGTTCTTC.

The chain couples TRBV3-1 (or the pseudogene TRBV3-2) to TRBJ1-6; D may be TRBD1 (6 bases). The germline CDR1 and CDR2 sequences are LGHDT and YNNKEL (reference sequence). V was clipped by 4 bases and J by 3 bases, with 16 bases between them. CDR3 length: 17 amino acids. This chain's CDR3 is CASSRRLGQSYNSPLHF. DNA for the CDR3: TGTGCCAGCAGCCGACGTTTAGGACAGAGCTATAATTCACCCCTCCACTTT.

The chain combines TRBV13 with TRBJ2-5, with D perhaps matching TRBD2 (6 bases). From germline, CDR1 is PRHDT and CDR2 FYEKMQ (reference sequence). This CDR3 is built from 15 residues. V was trimmed by 1 base and J by 2 bases, leaving 11 bases between them. Here the CDR3 reads CASSLAGEGQETQYF. The DNA of the CDR3 is TGTGCCAGCAGCTTAGCGGGGGAAGGGCAAGAGACCCAGTACTTC.

V usage is TRBV24-1 and J usage is TRBJ2-2, with D possibly being TRBD2 (6 bases). This CDR3 has 17 residues. The V end was cut by 1 base, the J end by 4 bases, with 15 bases between. Germline values: CDR1 KGHDR, CDR2 SFDVKD. CDR3 residues: CATSDFNRGGVTGELFF. Here the CDR3 DNA reads TGTGCCACCAGTGATTTTAATAGGGGCGGGGTCACCGGGGAGCTGTTTTTT.

V and J are TRBV4-3 and TRBJ2-2, with D tentatively TRBD1 (5 bases). Deletions cut 1 base from V and 5 bases from J, with 14 bases between. Germline-derived CDR1 and CDR2 are LGHNA and YSLEER. The CDR3 has 16 residues. The CDR3 DNA follows: TGCGCCAGCAGCCAAGTCGCAGGGCAGTTGACCGGGGAGCTGTTTTTT. It specifies CASSQVAGQLTGELFF.

The DNA of the CDR3 is TGTGCCAGAAGTAAGAGGACTAGCGGGCCCCCGACGACATCCTACAATGAGCAGTTCTTC. Translated, it gives CARSKRTSGPPTTSYNEQFF. The rearrangement joins TRBV7-5 to TRBJ2-1; the table's D call of TRBD2 was not tested on the DNA. TRBV7-5 is an annotated pseudogene. CDR3 length equals 20 residues.

This clone has a single count. The chain uses TRBV7-2 and TRBJ2-3; 7 nucleotides match TRBD2. Unmatched junction bases numbered 13, after V lost 4 bases and J lost 9 bases. CDR3 length equals 15 residues. Germline lookup yields CDR1 SGHTA and CDR2 FQGNSA. CDR3 sequence: CASSSGRVPGRTQYF. DNA for the CDR3: TGTGCCAGCAGCTCAGGGAGGGTCCCGGGGAGGACGCAGTATTTT.

The chain joins TRBV9 to TRBJ1-5; possible D gene TRBD1, 5 bases. Germline assignment: CDR1 SGDLS and CDR2 YYNGEE. Trimming stripped 4 bases from V and 4 bases from J, with 15 bases between. The CDR3 length is 15 residues. The CDR3 DNA follows: TGTGCCAGCAGCAAGGCGGGAGGGACGAATCAGCCCCAGCATTTT. Translated: CASSKAGGTNQPQHF.

V gene TRBV19 combines with J gene TRBJ1-1, with D possibly being TRBD1 (5 bases). Trimming cost V 0 bases and J 1 base, with 9 bases left between them. CDR1 LNHDA and CDR2 SQIVND come from the germline V gene (reference sequence). This CDR3 region has 15 residues. CDR3 residues: CASSIERTPNTEAFF. In DNA, the CDR3 is TGTGCCAGTAGTATAGAAAGGACACCGAACACTGAAGCTTTCTTT. The full variable domain, rest sourced from reference TRBV19 and TRBJ1-1, is DGGITQSPKYLFRKEGQNVTLSCEQNLNHDAMYWYRQDPGQGLRLIYYSQIVNDFQKGDIAEGYSVSREKKESFPLTVTSAQKNPTAFYLCASSIERTPNTEAFFGQGTRLTVV.

The J gene is TRBJ2-2, the V gene TRBV2, with TRBD1 matching 7 bases. Unmatched junction bases numbered 12, after V lost 6 bases and J lost 5 bases. CDR1 is SNHLY, CDR2 FYNNEI, per germline. The length of the CDR3 is 16 residues. The chain's CDR3 is CASRFGAGGRTGELFF. Written as DNA, the CDR3 is TGTGCCAGCAGGTTTGGGGCAGGGGGAAGGACCGGGGAGCTGTTTTTT.

The V call is TRBV7-9, the J call TRBJ2-1; the match to TRBD1 covers 7 bases. Germline lookup yields CDR1 SEHNR and CDR2 FQNEAQ (reference sequence). Trimming took 2 bases from V and 7 from J; bases not matched to a gene: 2. The CDR3 is 13 residues long. The CDR3 coding sequence is TGTGCCAGCAGCTTACGGACAGGTAATGAGCAGTTCTTC. It yields the protein CASSLRTGNEQFF.

The chain links TRBV3-1 (or the pseudogene TRBV3-2) to TRBJ1-1; tentative D call: TRBD1 (6 bases). This CDR3 has 18 residues. CDR1 is LGHDT, CDR2 YNNKEL, per germline (reference sequence). V lost 4 bases and J lost 0, with 21 bases in between. The CDR3 is CASSRILEAGHMNTEAFF. The CDR3 coding sequence is TGTGCCAGCAGCCGCATATTAGAAGCGGGACATATGAACACTGAAGCTTTCTTT.

The chain employs TRBV6-5 and TRBJ2-7; the match to TRBD2 covers 11 bases. This CDR3 spans 15 amino acids. V lost 6 bases, J lost 3 bases, and 7 bases stayed unmatched. The germline CDR1 and CDR2 sequences are MNHEY and SVGAGI. CDR3: CASRPPGLAVYEQYF. The CDR3 DNA sequence: TGTGCCAGCAGACCCCCGGGACTAGCGGTCTACGAGCAGTACTTC.